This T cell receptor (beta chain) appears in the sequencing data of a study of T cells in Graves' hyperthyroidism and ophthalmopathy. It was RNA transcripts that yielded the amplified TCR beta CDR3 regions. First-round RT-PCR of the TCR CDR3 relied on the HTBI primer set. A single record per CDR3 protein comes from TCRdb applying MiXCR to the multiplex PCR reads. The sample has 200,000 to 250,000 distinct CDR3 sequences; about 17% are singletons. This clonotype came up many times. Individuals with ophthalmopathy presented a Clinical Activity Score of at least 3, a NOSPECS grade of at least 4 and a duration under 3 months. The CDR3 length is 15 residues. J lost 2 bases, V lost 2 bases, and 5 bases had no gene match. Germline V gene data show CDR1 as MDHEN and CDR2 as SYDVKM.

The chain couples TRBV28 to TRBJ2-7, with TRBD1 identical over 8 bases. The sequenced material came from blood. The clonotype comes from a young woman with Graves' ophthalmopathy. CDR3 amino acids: CASSLPGTGAYEQYF. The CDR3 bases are TGTGCCAGCAGTTTACCCGGGACAGGAGCCTACGAGCAGTACTTC.